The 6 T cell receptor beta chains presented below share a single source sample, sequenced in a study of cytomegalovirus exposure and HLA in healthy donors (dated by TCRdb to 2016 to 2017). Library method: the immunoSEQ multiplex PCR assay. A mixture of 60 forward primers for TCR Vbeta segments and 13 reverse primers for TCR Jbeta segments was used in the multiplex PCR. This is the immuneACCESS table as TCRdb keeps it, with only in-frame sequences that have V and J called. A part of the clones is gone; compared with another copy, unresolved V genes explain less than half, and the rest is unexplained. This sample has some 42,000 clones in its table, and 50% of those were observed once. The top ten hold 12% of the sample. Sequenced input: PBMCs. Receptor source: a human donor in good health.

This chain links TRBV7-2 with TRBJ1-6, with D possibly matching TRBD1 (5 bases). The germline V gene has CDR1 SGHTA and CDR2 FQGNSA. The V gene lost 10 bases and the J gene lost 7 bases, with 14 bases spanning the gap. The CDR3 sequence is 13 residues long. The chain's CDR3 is CAIRRGSNSPLHF. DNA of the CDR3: TGTGCCATTCGCCGGGGGTCGAATTCACCCCTCCACTTT.

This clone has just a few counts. CDR3 residues: CASQLWGANTGELFF. CDR3 sequence (DNA): TGTGCCAGTCAACTTTGGGGGGCGAACACCGGGGAGCTGTTTTTT. The chain carries TRBV11-2 and TRBJ2-2; TRBD2 is a possible D gene (6 bases). Deletions cut 9 bases from V and 0 bases from J, with 14 bases between. The CDR3 totals 15 residues. From germline, CDR1 is SGHAT and CDR2 FQNNGV.

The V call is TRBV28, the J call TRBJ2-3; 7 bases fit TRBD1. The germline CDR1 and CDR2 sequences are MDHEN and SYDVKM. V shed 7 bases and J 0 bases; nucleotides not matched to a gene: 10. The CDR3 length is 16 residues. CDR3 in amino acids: CASKIEGASSTDTQYF. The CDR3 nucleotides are TGTGCCAGCAAGATAGAGGGGGCTTCGAGCACAGATACGCAGTATTTT.

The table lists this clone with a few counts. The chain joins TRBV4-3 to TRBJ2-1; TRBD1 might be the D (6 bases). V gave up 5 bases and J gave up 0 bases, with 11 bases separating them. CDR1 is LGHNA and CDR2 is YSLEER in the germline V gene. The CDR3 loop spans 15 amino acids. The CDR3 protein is CASSDGQSSYNEQFF. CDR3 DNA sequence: TGCGCCAGCAGCGACGGACAGAGCTCCTACAATGAGCAGTTCTTC.

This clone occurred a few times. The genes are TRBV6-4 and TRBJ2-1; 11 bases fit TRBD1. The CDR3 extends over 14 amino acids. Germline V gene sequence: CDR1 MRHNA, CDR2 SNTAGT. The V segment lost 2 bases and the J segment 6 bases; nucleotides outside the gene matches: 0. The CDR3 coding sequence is TGTGCCAGCAGTGACGGGACAGGGGGCAATGAGCAGTTCTTC. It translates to CASSDGTGGNEQFF.

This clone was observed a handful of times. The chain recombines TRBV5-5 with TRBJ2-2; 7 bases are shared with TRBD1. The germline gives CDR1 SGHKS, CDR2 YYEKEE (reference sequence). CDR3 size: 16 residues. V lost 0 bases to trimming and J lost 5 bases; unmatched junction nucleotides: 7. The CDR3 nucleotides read TGTGCCAGCAGCTTGGCTCCCGGCAGGGGGACCGGGGAGCTGTTTTTT. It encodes CASSLAPGRGTGELFF.